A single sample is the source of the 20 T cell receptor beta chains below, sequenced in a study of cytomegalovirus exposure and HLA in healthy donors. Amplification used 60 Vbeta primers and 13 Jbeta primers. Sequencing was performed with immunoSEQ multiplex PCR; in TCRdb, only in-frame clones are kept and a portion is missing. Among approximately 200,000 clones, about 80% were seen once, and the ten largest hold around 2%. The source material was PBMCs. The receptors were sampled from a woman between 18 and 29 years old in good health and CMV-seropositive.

The CDR3 bases are TGCGCCAGCAGCGTGGGACAGGGGGGTGAGACCCAGTACTTC. Its translation: CASSVGQGGETQYF. The V and J genes are TRBV5-1 and TRBJ2-5, with 11 bases lining up with TRBD1. The V and J ends lost 4 bases and 5 bases, in that order; junction bases with no gene match: 4. This CDR3 contains 14 residues. Germline CDR1 reads SGHRS; CDR2 reads YFSETQ.

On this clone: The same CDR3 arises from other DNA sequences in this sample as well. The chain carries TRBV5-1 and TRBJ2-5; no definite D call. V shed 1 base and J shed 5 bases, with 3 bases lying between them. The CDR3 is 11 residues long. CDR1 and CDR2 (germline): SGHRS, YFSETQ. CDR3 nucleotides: TGCGCCAGCAGCTTGCTTGAGACCCAGTACTTC. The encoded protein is CASSLLETQYF.

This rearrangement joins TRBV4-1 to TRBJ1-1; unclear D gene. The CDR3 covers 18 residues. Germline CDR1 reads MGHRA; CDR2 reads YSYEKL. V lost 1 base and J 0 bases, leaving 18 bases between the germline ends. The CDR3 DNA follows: TGCGCCAGCAGCCAAGTTGAGCGGGTAATCGGGGTGAACACTGAAGCTTTCTTT. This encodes CASSQVERVIGVNTEAFF.

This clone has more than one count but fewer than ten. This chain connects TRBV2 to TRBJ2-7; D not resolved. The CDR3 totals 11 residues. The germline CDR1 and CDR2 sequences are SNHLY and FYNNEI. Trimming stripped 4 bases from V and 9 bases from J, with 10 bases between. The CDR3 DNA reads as TGTGCCAGCAGTGGGGCAGTATGGCAGTACGTC. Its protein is CASSGAVWQYV.

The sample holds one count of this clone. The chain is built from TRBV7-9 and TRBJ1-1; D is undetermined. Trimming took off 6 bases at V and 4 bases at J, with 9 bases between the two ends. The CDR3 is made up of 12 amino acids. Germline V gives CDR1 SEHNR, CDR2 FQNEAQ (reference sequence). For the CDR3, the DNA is TGTGCCAGCAGGGAAGGGAGCACTGAAGCTTTCTTT. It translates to CASREGSTEAFF.

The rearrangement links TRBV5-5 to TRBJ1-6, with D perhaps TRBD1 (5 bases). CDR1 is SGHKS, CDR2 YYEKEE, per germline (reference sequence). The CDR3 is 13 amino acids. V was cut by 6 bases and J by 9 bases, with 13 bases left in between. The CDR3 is CASTFGGASPLHF. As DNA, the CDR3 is TGTGCCAGCACTTTCGGAGGGGCTTCACCCCTCCACTTT.

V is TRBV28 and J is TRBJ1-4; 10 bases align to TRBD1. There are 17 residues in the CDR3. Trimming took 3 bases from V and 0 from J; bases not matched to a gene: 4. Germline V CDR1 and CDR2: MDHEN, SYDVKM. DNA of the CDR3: TGTGCCAGCAGTTTTGAGACAGGGGGCGCAACTAATGAAAAACTGTTTTTT. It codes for CASSFETGGATNEKLFF.

For the CDR3, the DNA is TGTGCCAGTAGTATAGAGGGGGGGAGAGGATCCGAGACCCAGTACTTC. Translation: CASSIEGGRGSETQYF. The chain combines TRBV19 with TRBJ2-5; TRBD2 agrees at 7 bases. The CDR3 has 16 residues. The V gene end was trimmed by 0 bases and the J gene end by 5 bases; junction bases not matched to a gene: 9. Germline V lookup: CDR1 LNHDA, CDR2 SQIVND (reference sequence). Full variable domain (remainder filled in from reference TRBV19 and TRBJ2-5): DGGITQSPKYLFRKEGQNVTLSCEQNLNHDAMYWYRQDPGQGLRLIYYSQIVNDFQKGDIAEGYSVSREKKESFPLTVTSAQKNPTAFYLCASSIEGGRGSETQYFGPGTRLLVL.

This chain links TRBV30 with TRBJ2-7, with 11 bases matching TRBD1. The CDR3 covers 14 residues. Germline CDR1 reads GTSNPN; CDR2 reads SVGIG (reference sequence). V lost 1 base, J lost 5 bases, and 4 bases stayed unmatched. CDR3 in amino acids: CAWSGTGGLDEQYF. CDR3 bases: TGTGCCTGGAGTGGGACAGGGGGCTTAGACGAGCAGTACTTC.

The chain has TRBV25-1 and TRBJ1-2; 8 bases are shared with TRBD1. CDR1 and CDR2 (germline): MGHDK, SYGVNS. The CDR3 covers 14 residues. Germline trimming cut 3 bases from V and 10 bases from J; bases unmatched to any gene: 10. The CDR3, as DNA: TGTGCCAGCAGTGATCCCGGGGGACAGGCTCACTACACCTTC. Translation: CASSDPGGQAHYTF.

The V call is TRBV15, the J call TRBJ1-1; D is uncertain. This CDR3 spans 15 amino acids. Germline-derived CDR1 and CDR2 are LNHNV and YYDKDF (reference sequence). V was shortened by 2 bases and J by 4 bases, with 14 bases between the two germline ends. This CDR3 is CATSRYWPEGTEAFF. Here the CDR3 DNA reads TGTGCCACCAGCAGATATTGGCCGGAGGGCACTGAAGCTTTCTTT.

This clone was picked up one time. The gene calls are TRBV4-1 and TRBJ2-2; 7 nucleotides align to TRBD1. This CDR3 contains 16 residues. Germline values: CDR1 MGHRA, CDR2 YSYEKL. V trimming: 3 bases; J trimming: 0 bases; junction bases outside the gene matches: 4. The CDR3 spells CASSHRQGPNTGELFF. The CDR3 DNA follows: TGCGCCAGCAGCCACCGACAGGGTCCGAACACCGGGGAGCTGTTTTTT.

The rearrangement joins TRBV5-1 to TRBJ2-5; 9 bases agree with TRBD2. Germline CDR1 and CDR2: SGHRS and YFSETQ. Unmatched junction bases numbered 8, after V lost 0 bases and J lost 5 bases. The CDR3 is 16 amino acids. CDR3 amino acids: CASSLAGLAGYETQYF. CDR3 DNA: TGCGCCAGCAGCTTGGCCGGGCTAGCGGGGTATGAGACCCAGTACTTC.

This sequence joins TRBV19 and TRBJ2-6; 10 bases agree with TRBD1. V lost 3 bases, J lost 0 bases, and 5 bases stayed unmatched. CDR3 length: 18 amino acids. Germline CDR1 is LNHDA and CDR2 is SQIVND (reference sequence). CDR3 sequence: CASSMDRGTTSGANVLTF. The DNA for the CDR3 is TGTGCCAGTAGTATGGACAGGGGGACGACCTCTGGGGCCAACGTCCTGACTTTC.

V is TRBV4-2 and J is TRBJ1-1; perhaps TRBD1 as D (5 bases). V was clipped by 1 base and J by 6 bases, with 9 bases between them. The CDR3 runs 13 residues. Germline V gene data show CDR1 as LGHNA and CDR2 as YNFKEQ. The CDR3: CASSQAGEPEAFF. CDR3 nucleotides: TGTGCCAGCAGCCAAGCGGGGGAACCTGAAGCTTTCTTT.

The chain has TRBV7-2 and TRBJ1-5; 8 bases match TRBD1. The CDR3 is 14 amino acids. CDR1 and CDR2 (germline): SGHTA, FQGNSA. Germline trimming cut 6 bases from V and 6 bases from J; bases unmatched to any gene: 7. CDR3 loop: CASSSGGAGQPQHF. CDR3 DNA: TGTGCCAGCAGTTCAGGGGGCGCGGGTCAGCCCCAGCATTTT.

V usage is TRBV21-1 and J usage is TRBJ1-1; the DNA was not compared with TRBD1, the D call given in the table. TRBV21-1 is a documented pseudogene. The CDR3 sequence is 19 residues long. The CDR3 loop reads CASSKDGPLRTTGYFLAFF. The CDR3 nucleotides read TGTGCCAGCAGCAAAGACGGCCCGTTGAGAACAACAGGGTATTTCTTAGCTTTCTTT.

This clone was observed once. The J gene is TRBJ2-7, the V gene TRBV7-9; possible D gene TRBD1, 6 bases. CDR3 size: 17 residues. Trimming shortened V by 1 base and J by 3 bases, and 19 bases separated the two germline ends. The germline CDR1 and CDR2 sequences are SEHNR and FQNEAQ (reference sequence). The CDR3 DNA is TGTGCCAGCAGCTTAGTAGGTTTGGACAGATCCTTCTACGAGCAGTACTTC. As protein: CASSLVGLDRSFYEQYF.

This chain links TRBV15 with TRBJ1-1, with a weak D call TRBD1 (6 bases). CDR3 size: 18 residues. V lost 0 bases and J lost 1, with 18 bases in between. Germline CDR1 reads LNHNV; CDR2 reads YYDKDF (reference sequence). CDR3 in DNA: TGTGCCACCAGCAGAGATCGAGGGGGGGCCACGAGGAACACTGAAGCTTTCTTT. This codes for CATSRDRGGATRNTEAFF.

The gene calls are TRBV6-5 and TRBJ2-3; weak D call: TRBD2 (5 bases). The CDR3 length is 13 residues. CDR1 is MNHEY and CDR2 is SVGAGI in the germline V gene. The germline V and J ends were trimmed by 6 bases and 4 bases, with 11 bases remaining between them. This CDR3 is CASSAGAADTQYF. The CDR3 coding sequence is TGTGCCAGCAGCGCGGGCGCGGCAGATACGCAGTATTTT.